The 5 T cell receptor beta chains presented below share a single source sample, sequenced in a study of blood T cell repertoires in COVID-19 (TCRdb year 2020). Libraries came from the immunoSEQ multiplex PCR assay. Imported from immuneACCESS, the table was reduced by TCRdb to in-frame sequences with V and J called. These copies leave out some clones; in studies compared against another copy, an unresolved V gene accounts for under half, and the cause of the remainder is not known. In all, the sample holds some 140,000 clones, and about 73% of those were seen once. The biggest ten clones account for under 2% of the sample. The sequencing input was peripheral blood. The receptors derive from an older man with acute or convalescent COVID-19.

This chain uses TRBV3-1 (or the pseudogene TRBV3-2) with TRBJ2-1; 7 nucleotides match TRBD2. There are 17 residues in the CDR3. Germline CDR1 and CDR2: LGHDT and YNNKEL (reference sequence). Unmatched junction bases numbered 18, after V lost 4 bases and J lost 9 bases. The CDR3 coding sequence is TGTGCCAGCAGCCCAAGCGGGCGGGGGATGTTGGTTGGTGAGCAGTTCTTC. Amino acids: CASSPSGRGMLVGEQFF.

The rearrangement links TRBV7-9 to TRBJ2-1, with D tentatively TRBD1 (5 bases). Germline lookup yields CDR1 SEHNR and CDR2 FQNEAQ (reference sequence). CDR3 length equals 12 residues. V lost 5 bases, J lost 6 bases, and 8 bases lay in between. CDR3 nucleotides: TGTGCCAGCAGCATAGACAGCAATGAGCAGTTCTTC. This sequence encodes CASSIDSNEQFF.

The chain links TRBV28 to TRBJ2-2; a weak D match, TRBD1 (7 bases). This CDR3 contains 16 residues. The V end lost 4 bases, the J end lost 4 bases, and 16 bases lay between the germline ends. Germline CDR1 and CDR2: MDHEN and SYDVKM. CDR3 sequence (DNA): TGTGCCAGCAGTTCGGGACAGAACGGGGGCACCGGGGAGCTGTTTTTT. Its translation: CASSSGQNGGTGELFF.

The rearrangement uses TRBV2 and TRBJ2-1; weak D call: TRBD1 (6 bases). Trimming stripped 6 bases from V and 8 bases from J, with 11 bases between. Germline V gene lookup returns CDR1 SNHLY and CDR2 FYNNEI. This CDR3 is built from 12 residues. The CDR3 DNA reads as TGTGCCAGCAGCGGCAGGGGCGATGAGCAGTTCTTC. Its translation is CASSGRGDEQFF.

The chain combines TRBV2 with TRBJ2-7, with no clear D. The CDR3 is 15 amino acids. Germline V gene data show CDR1 as SNHLY and CDR2 as FYNNEI. Trimming took off 4 bases at V and 2 bases at J, with 15 bases between the two ends. The CDR3: CASSAPTVSTYEQYV. CDR3 nucleotide sequence: TGTGCCAGCAGTGCCCCGACCGTTAGCACCTACGAGCAGTACGTC.